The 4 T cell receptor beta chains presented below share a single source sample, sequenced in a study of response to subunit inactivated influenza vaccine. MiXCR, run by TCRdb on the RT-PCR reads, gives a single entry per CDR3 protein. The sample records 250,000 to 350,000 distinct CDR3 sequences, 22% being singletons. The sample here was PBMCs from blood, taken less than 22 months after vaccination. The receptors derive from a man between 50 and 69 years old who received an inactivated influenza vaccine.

CDR3 region: CASSLVPGTGHTGELFF. The DNA of the CDR3 is TGCGCCAGCAGCTTGGTACCCGGGACAGGGCACACCGGGGAGCTGTTTTTT. This chain joins TRBV5-1 and TRBJ2-2, with 9 bases that match TRBD1. V lost 0 bases and J lost 3; bases outside the gene matches: 6. The CDR3 consists of 17 residues. Per the germline V gene, CDR1 is SGHRS and CDR2 is YFSETQ.

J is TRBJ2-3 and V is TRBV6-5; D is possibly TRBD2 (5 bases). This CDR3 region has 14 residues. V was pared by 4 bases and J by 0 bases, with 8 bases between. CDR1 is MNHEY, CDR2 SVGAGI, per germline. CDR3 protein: CASSSGYSTDTQYF. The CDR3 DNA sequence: TGTGCCAGCAGTTCGGGGTATAGCACAGATACGCAGTATTTT.

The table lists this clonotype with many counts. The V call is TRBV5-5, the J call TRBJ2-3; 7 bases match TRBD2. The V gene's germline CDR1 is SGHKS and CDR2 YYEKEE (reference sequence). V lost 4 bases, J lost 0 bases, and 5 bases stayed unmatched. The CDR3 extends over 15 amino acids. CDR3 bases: TGTGCCAGCAGCCTCCAAGCGGGGAGCACAGATACGCAGTATTTT. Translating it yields CASSLQAGSTDTQYF.

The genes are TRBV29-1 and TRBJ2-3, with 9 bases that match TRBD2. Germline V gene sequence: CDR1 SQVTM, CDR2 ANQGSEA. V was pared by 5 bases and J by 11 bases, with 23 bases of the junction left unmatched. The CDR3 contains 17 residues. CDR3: CSVLPFVSGRPISEQYF. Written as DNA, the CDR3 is TGCAGCGTTCTCCCTTTCGTGAGCGGGAGGCCCATTAGCGAGCAGTATTTT.